The following is a TCR beta chain sequence with its context. The data stem from a study of blood T cell repertoires in COVID-19. Study background: T cells, B-cell-depleted T cells, or PBMCs supplied cDNA or gDNA.

Study processing details: Cell counts per sample came from amplifying reference gene primers. Only in-frame clones appear in the TCRdb table, and some are missing; sequencing was by immunoSEQ multiplex PCR. The V and J calls and the clone size are those of that table, but D and trimming were determined from the DNA. The top ten hold about 11% of the sample, which has fewer than 200,000 clones, more than 80% seen once. The germline gives CDR1 SGHRS, CDR2 YFSETQ. Trimming took 5 bases from V and 5 from J, leaving 11 bases between them. The CDR3 covers 12 residues. Sequenced input: peripheral blood. This rearrangement joins TRBV5-1 to TRBJ2-7, with no clear D. The origin of this receptor is a woman in her thirties or forties with COVID-19, enrolled during active disease. As DNA, the CDR3 is TGCGCCAGCAGGGAGATCAACGACGAGCAGTACTTC. This encodes CASREINDEQYF.